The source of this T cell receptor beta chain is a study of blood T cell repertoires in COVID-19. Study at large: Sites across the United States, Italy and Spain contributed samples from acute and convalescent COVID-19. PBMCs, B-cell-depleted T cells, or T cells provided the cDNA or gDNA that made up the material.

CDR3 size: 15 residues. Germline V CDR1 and CDR2: SGHNT, YYREEE (reference sequence). Trimming removed 4 bases from V and 3 bases from J, with 16 bases in between. Authors' methods: Using reference gene primer amplification, nucleated cell counts were estimated. This table comes from immunoSEQ multiplex PCR, and its TCRdb copy is limited to in-frame clones, with some not included. The D gene and trimming were derived from the DNA, and the V and J assignments and clone size from that table. The sample includes around 100,000 clones, 88% seen only once; the top ten take 7.5% to 9.5%. This sequence was found in a woman in her 70s who had recovered from COVID-19. V usage is TRBV5-4 and J usage is TRBJ1-2, with D tentatively TRBD1 (6 bases). The sample taken for sequencing was peripheral blood. CDR3 amino acids: CASSPGDRFYYGYTF. CDR3 in DNA: TGTGCCAGCAGCCCGGGCGACAGGTTCTACTATGGCTACACCTTC.